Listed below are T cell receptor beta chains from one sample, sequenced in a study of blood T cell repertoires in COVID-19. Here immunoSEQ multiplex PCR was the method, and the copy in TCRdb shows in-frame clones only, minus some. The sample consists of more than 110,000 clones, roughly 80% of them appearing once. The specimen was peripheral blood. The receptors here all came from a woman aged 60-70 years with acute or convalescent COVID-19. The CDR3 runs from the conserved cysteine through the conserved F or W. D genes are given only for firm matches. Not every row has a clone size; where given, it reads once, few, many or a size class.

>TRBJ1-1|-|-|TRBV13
TGTGCCAGCAGCCCTACGGGCAGGGGTGAAGCTTTCTTT
CASSPTGRGEAFF
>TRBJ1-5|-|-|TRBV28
TGTGCCAGCACGGAGGATAGCAATCAGCCCCAGCATTTT
CASTEDSNQPQHF
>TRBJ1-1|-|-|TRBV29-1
TGCAGTTCACAATCGACGAACCCGGGGGAAGCTTTCTTT
CSSQSTNPGEAFF
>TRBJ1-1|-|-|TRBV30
TGTGCCTGGAGTTCCCCTGACACCCTTGTGGGTGAAGCTTTCTTT
CAWSSPDTLVGEAFF
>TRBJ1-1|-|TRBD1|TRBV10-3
TGTGCCATATCCACAGGGGCCTCCCCTGAAGCTTTCTTT
CAISTGASPEAFF
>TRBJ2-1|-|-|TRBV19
TGTGCCAGTACCACGACTTTCAGCTCCTACAATGAGCAGTTCTTC
CASTTTFSSYNEQFF
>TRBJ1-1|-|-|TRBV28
TGTGCCAGCAGACTGGGGGCAGAAGAAGCTTTCTTT
CASRLGAEEAFF
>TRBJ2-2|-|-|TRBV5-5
TGTGCCAGCAGCTTGGCCTCGAACACCGGGGAGCTGTTTTTT
CASSLASNTGELFF
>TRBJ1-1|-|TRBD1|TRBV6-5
TGTGCCAGCAGTATACAGGGGGCTAGCGCTTTCTTT
CASSIQGASAFF
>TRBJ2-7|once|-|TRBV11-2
TGTGCCAGCAGCTTAGTCAAAACAAACGAGCAGTACTTC
CASSLVKTNEQYF
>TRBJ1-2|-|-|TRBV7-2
TGTGCCAGCAGCTTTGACCCGGCAGGCTATGGCTACACCTTC
CASSFDPAGYGYTF
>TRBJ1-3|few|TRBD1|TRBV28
TGTGCCAGCAGTACAATCGGGACAGTCTCTGGAAACACCATATATTTT
CASSTIGTVSGNTIYF
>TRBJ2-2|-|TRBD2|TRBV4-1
TGCGCCAGCAGCCGCAGCAGCGGGAGTCAGACCGGGGAGCTGTTTTTT
CASSRSSGSQTGELFF
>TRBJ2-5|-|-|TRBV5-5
TGTGCCAGCAGCTTGGGACGGTTTAGCGGACTTCAAGAGACCCAGTACTTC
CASSLGRFSGLQETQYF
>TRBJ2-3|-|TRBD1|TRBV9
TGTGCCAGCAGCCCGATGGACAGGGCGATCTCCCGGGATACGCAGTATTTT
CASSPMDRAISRDTQYF
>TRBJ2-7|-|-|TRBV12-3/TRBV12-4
TGTGCCAGCAGACTAGCCGGGACGGGGCAGTACTTC
CASRLAGTGQYF
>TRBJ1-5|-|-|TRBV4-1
TGCGCCAGCAGCCAAGAGGAATCAGCGTTACAGCCCCAGCATTTT
CASSQEESALQPQHF
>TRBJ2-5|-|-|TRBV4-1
TGCGCCAGCAGCCAGGCGGGCAGGACCGAGACCCAGTACTTC
CASSQAGRTETQYF
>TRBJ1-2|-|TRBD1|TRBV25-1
TGTGCCAGCAGCCGCCGACAGGGAATGGGCTACACCTTC
CASSRRQGMGYTF
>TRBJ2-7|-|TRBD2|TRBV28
TGTGCCAGCAGTTTTACCACTTCCCTAGCGGGATCCTACGAGCAGTACTTC
CASSFTTSLAGSYEQYF
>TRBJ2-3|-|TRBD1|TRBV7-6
TGTGCCAGCAGCTTAGATACGGGACAGGCGGCAGATACGCAGTATTTT
CASSLDTGQAADTQYF
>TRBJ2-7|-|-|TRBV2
TGTGCCAGCAGACGGGAATACGAGCAGTACTTC
CASRREYEQYF
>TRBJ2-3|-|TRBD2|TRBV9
TGTGCCAGCAGCACAGGACTAGCGGGAAGGGCGGATACGCAGTATTTT
CASSTGLAGRADTQYF
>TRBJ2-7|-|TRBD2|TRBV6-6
TGTGCCAGCGGGGGGGAGGTGTACGAGCAGTACTTC
CASGGEVYEQYF
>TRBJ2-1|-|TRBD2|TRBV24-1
TGTGCCACCAGTGATCCCGGATTGCTAGCGGGCGGCTACAATGAGCAGTTCTTC
CATSDPGLLAGGYNEQFF
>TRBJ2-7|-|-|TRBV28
TGTGCCAGCACATCGAGCTCCTACGAGCAGTACTTC
CASTSSSYEQYF
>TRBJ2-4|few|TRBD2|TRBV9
TGTGCCAGCAGCGTAGAACCTAGCGGGACCGCCAAAAACATTCAGTACTTC
CASSVEPSGTAKNIQYF
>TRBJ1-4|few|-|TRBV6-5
TGTGCCAGTACCCCTCTGGCTGGAGGTGAAAAACTGTTTTTT
CASTPLAGGEKLFF
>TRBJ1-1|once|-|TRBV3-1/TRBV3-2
TGTGCCAGCAGCCAAGGGGCGGCCGATCAGGGAGAAGCTTTCTTT
CASSQGAADQGEAFF
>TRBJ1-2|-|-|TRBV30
TGTGCCTGGAGTGTTAGGGGTCGGAATGGCTACACCTTC
CAWSVRGRNGYTF
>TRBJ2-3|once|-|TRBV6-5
TGTGCCAGCAGTTACGAGCGCACAGATACGCAGTATTTT
CASSYERTDTQYF
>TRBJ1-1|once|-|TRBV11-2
TGTGCCAGCAGCTTAGACAGGGATTCTGAAGCTTTCTTT
CASSLDRDSEAFF
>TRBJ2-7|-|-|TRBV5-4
TGTGCCAGCAAACCGGGTTCGAGCTCCTACGAGCAGTACTTC
CASKPGSSSYEQYF
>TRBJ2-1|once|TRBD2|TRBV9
TGTGCCAGCAGCGTAGTGGCTAGCGGGTTCTATGAGCAGTTCTTC
CASSVVASGFYEQFF
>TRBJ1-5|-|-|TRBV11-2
TGTGCCAGCAGCTTTGAGAGCAATCAGCCCCAGCATTTT
CASSFESNQPQHF
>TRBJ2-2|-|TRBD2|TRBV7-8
TGTGCCAGCAGCCGAGGACTAGCGGAGACCGGGGAGCTGTTTTTT
CASSRGLAETGELFF
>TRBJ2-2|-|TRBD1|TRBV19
TGTGCCAGGAAACCAGGGGGCGATACTATAACGGGCACCGGGGAGCTGTTTTTT
CARKPGGDTITGTGELFF